Below are 28 T cell receptor beta chains sequenced from a single sample in a study of T cell responses to AZD1222 COVID-19 vaccine. Here immunoSEQ multiplex PCR was the method, and the copy in TCRdb shows in-frame clones only, minus some. The sample includes about 180,000 clones, more than 75% of them seen just once. The starting material was peripheral blood, obtained 28 days after the second AZD1222 dose. These receptors all stem from an adult who received the AZD1222 COVID-19 vaccine.

This chain uses TRBV25-1 with TRBJ2-2; D tentatively reads TRBD1 or TRBD2 (5 bases each). The CDR3 is 15 residues long. Germline-derived CDR1 and CDR2 are MGHDK and SYGVNS. Trimming removed 6 bases at V and 3 bases at J, with 14 bases between. The CDR3, as DNA: TGTGCCAGCAGCAACCTTGGGGGATACACCGGGGAGCTGTTTTTT. Its translation is CASSNLGGYTGELFF.

A single count supports this clone. The J gene is TRBJ1-1, the V gene TRBV5-4; D not resolved. There are 14 residues in the CDR3. Trimming cost V 4 bases and J 4 bases, with 14 bases left between them. Germline assignment: CDR1 SGHNT and CDR2 YYREEE (reference sequence). Written as DNA, the CDR3 is TGTGCCAGCAGCCTAGGGAACGCGGGCACTGAAGCTTTCTTT. Translated: CASSLGNAGTEAFF. The complete variable domain, with remaining parts taken from reference TRBV5-4 and TRBJ1-1, reads ETGVTQSPTHLIKTRGQQVTLRCSSQSGHNTVSWYQQALGQGPQFIFQYYREEENGRGNFPPRFSGLQFPNYSSELNVNALELDDSALYLCASSLGNAGTEAFFGQGTRLTVV.

CDR3: CASSQGGDTQYF. CDR3 coding DNA: TGTGCCAGCAGTCAGGGGGGGGATACGCAGTATTTT. The chain joins TRBV5-4 to TRBJ2-3; D may be TRBD1 or TRBD2 (7 bases each). Germline CDR1 and CDR2: SGHNT and YYREEE (reference sequence). V was clipped by 5 bases and J by 6 bases, with 10 bases between them. This CDR3 spans 12 amino acids.

J is TRBJ1-1 and V is TRBV28; 9 bases are a match to TRBD1. This CDR3 is built from 16 residues. CDR1 is MDHEN and CDR2 is SYDVKM in the germline V gene. After removal of 3 bases from V and 4 bases from J, the junction contained 9 bases not matched to a gene. CDR3 sequence (DNA): TGTGCCAGCAGTTTGCCCCTCACAGGGGGCTTCACTGAAGCTTTCTTT. As protein: CASSLPLTGGFTEAFF.

CDR3 nucleotide sequence: TGTGCCAGCAGCCCGGACTACCAGTCCACAGATACGCAGTATTTT. Translating it yields CASSPDYQSTDTQYF. The V call is TRBV7-2, the J call TRBJ2-3, with a possible D match to TRBD2 (6 bases). The CDR3 runs to 15 residues. The germline V gene encodes CDR1 SGHTA and CDR2 FQGNSA. The V end lost 5 bases, the J end lost 2 bases, and 14 bases lay between the germline ends.

The V and J genes are TRBV3-1 (or the pseudogene TRBV3-2) and TRBJ2-2, with D possibly being TRBD2 (5 bases). The germline V gene encodes CDR1 LGHDT and CDR2 YNNKEL (reference sequence). This CDR3 is 17 amino acids long. With 3 bases removed from V and 2 bases from J, the gap between germline ends came to 16 bases. The CDR3 region is CASSHFLRAVNTGELFF. In DNA, the CDR3 is TGTGCCAGCAGCCATTTTTTGCGGGCAGTTAACACCGGGGAGCTGTTTTTT.

This sequence joins TRBV7-9 and TRBJ1-1; D possibly corresponds to TRBD1 (6 bases). The germline V and J ends were trimmed by 1 base and 1 base, with 10 bases remaining between them. Germline V lookup: CDR1 SEHNR, CDR2 FQNEAQ (reference sequence). The CDR3 consists of 15 residues. This chain's CDR3 is CASSLGGGGNTEAFF. The DNA of the CDR3 is TGTGCCAGCAGCTTAGGAGGAGGGGGGAACACTGAAGCTTTCTTT.

This rearrangement joins TRBV6-2 or TRBV6-3 to TRBJ2-1; D might be TRBD1 or TRBD2, each matching 5 bases. V shed 5 bases and J shed 6 bases, with 17 bases lying between them. Germline V lookup: CDR1 MNHEY, CDR2 SVGEGT. This CDR3 is 15 amino acids long. CDR3 DNA sequence: TGTGCCAGCAGTGGACGGGACCCGTCGAGCAATGAGCAGTTCTTC. Amino acid sequence: CASSGRDPSSNEQFF.

The chain joins TRBV6-2 or TRBV6-3 to TRBJ2-5, with 9 bases aligning to TRBD1. The CDR3 is 15 amino acids. After removal of 5 bases from V and 1 base from J, the junction contained 5 bases not matched to a gene. Germline lookup yields CDR1 MNHEY and CDR2 SVGEGT. Written as DNA, the CDR3 is TGTGCCAGCAGTCCCCGGACAGGGGCCCAAGAGACCCAGTACTTC. It codes for CASSPRTGAQETQYF.

The chain couples TRBV4-3 to TRBJ2-7, with a weak D call TRBD2 (6 bases). V lost 4 bases and J 3 bases, leaving 13 bases between the germline ends. CDR1 and CDR2 from the germline V gene are LGHNA and YSLEER. This CDR3 has 14 residues. CDR3 sequence (DNA): TGCGCCAGCAGCCCCGGGGACTCCAGCTACGAGCAGTACTTC. It specifies CASSPGDSSYEQYF.

J is TRBJ1-1 and V is TRBV7-8; D is ambiguous. Looked up from germline, CDR1 is SGHVS and CDR2 is FQNEAQ. Trimming removed 0 bases from V and 7 bases from J, with 18 bases in between. CDR3 length: 16 amino acids. In DNA form, the CDR3 reads TGTGCCAGCAGCTTAGCGCGCGGACTGAGCAATGGTGAAGCTTTCTTT. Protein sequence: CASSLARGLSNGEAFF.

The chain is built from TRBV27 and TRBJ2-5; TRBD2 is a possible D gene (6 bases). V dropped 5 bases and J dropped 12 bases, with 13 bases sitting between them. The CDR3 is 11 residues long. Germline V gene data show CDR1 as MNHEY and CDR2 as SMNVEV (reference sequence). CDR3 sequence: CASSPGEVEYF. CDR3 nucleotide sequence: TGTGCCAGCAGTCCCGGGGAGGTGGAGTACTTC.

The CDR3 region has the DNA TGTGCCACCAGCAAGGGACAGGGGGCTAATGAAAAACTGTTTTTT. Its translation is CATSKGQGANEKLFF. The chain employs TRBV15 and TRBJ1-4, with 11 bases lining up with TRBD1. The CDR3 is 15 amino acids. CDR1 and CDR2 from the germline V gene are LNHNV and YYDKDF (reference sequence). With 4 bases clipped from V and 3 bases from J, the junction kept 1 base outside the gene matches. Full variable domain (rest looked up from reference TRBV15 and TRBJ1-4): DAMVIQNPRYQVTQFGKPVTLSCSQTLNHNVMYWYQQKSSQAPKLLFHYYDKDFNNEADTPDNFQSRRPNTSFCFLDIRSPGLGDTAMYLCATSKGQGANEKLFFGSGTQLSVL.

The rearrangement joins TRBV7-9 to TRBJ2-3, with D possibly TRBD1 on 6 matching bases. The CDR3 consists of 14 residues. CDR1 SEHNR and CDR2 FQNEAQ come from the germline V gene (reference sequence). V lost 5 bases and J lost 5, with 14 bases in between. DNA for the CDR3: TGTGCCAGCAGCAGGCCAGGGGCTGGAGATACGCAGTATTTT. Encoded protein: CASSRPGAGDTQYF.

The rearrangement uses TRBV28 and TRBJ2-1, with D possibly TRBD1 on 5 matching bases. The CDR3 has 13 amino acids. V lost 7 bases and J lost 2, with 9 bases in between. From germline, CDR1 is MDHEN and CDR2 SYDVKM. The CDR3 sequence is CASKGATYNEQFF. The CDR3, as DNA: TGTGCCAGCAAAGGGGCCACCTACAATGAGCAGTTCTTC.

The chain couples TRBV6-1 to TRBJ1-6; 8 nucleotides align to TRBD1. The CDR3 consists of 18 residues. Germline lookup yields CDR1 MNHNS and CDR2 SASEGT. The V and J ends lost 4 bases and 0 bases, in that order; junction bases with no gene match: 8. CDR3 in amino acids: CASSGDRSRSSYNSPLHF. CDR3 in DNA: TGTGCCAGCAGTGGGGACAGGTCGAGAAGCTCCTATAATTCACCCCTCCACTTT.

Note on this clone: A junction boundary mismatches the germline segment, possibly from a read error. This sequence joins TRBV3-1 (or the pseudogene TRBV3-2) and TRBJ2-3; unclear D gene. Germline V gene sequence: CDR1 LGHDT, CDR2 YNNKEL (reference sequence). This CDR3 is built from 13 residues. In nucleotides, the CDR3 is TGTGCCAGCAGCGAAGAATTCACAGATACGCAGTATTTT. It is translated as CASSEEFTDTQYF.

This chain uses TRBV19 with TRBJ2-4; 7 nucleotides match TRBD2. V was clipped by 1 base and J by 9 bases; unmatched bases: 9. Germline V CDR1 and CDR2: LNHDA, SQIVND (reference sequence). The CDR3 is 15 residues long. The CDR3 nucleotides are TGTGCCAGTAGTATAGGGGGTGCTAGCGGCACCATTCAGTACTTC. This translates into CASSIGGASGTIQYF.

The V gene is TRBV10-3, the J gene TRBJ1-5; perhaps TRBD1 as D (5 bases). The V gene lost 7 bases and the J gene lost 7 bases, with 17 bases spanning the gap. Germline CDR1 is ENHRY and CDR2 is SYGVKD. This CDR3 region has 14 residues. The chain's CDR3 is CAINDGGVGQPQHF. CDR3 nucleotides: TGTGCCATCAACGACGGGGGGGTTGGCCAGCCCCAGCATTTT.

This rearrangement joins TRBV7-2 to TRBJ1-1; D remains ambiguous. CDR1 is SGHTA, CDR2 FQGNSA, per germline. Trimming left V 5 bases short and J 0 bases short, with 7 bases between. This CDR3 region has 13 residues. CDR3 bases: TGTGCCAGCAGCCGACCCATGAACACTGAAGCTTTCTTT. Its translation: CASSRPMNTEAFF.

This chain links TRBV5-1 with TRBJ2-2, with TRBD2 matching 10 bases. CDR3 length equals 18 residues. Trimming cost V 0 bases and J 0 bases; bases outside gene matches: 5. Per germline, CDR1 SGHRS and CDR2 YFSETQ. CDR3 sequence: CASSLAGTSASNTGELFF. The DNA of the CDR3 is TGCGCCAGCAGCTTGGCCGGGACTAGCGCCTCGAACACCGGGGAGCTGTTTTTT.

This clone turned up a few times. CDR3 sequence reads: CASSPDIYSNQPQHF. The DNA for the CDR3 is TGTGCCAGCAGCCCAGACATATATAGCAATCAGCCCCAGCATTTT. The chain couples TRBV7-9 to TRBJ1-5, with D hard to call. The length of the CDR3 is 15 residues. V gave up 5 bases and J gave up 0 bases, with 11 bases separating them. Germline V gene lookup returns CDR1 SEHNR and CDR2 FQNEAQ (reference sequence). The full variable domain, its missing parts supplied by reference TRBV7-9 and TRBJ1-5, is DTGVSQNPRHKITKRGQNVTFRCDPISEHNRLYWYRQTLGQGPEFLTYFQNEAQLEKSRLLSDRFSAERPKGSFSTLEIQRTEQGDSAMYLCASSPDIYSNQPQHFGDGTRLSIL.

The chain uses TRBV19 and TRBJ2-7; TRBD2 aligns across 8 bases. Per germline, CDR1 LNHDA and CDR2 SQIVND (reference sequence). Germline trimming cut 4 bases from V and 4 bases from J; bases unmatched to any gene: 9. This CDR3 has 15 amino acids. The CDR3 DNA follows: TGTGCCAGTAGTAAGGGACTAGGGGTAAGTTACGAGCAGTACTTC. It codes for CASSKGLGVSYEQYF.

The chain carries TRBV7-8 and TRBJ2-2; TRBD1 matches at 10 bases. CDR3 length equals 15 residues. Germline CDR1 is SGHVS and CDR2 is FQNEAQ. J was trimmed by 7 bases and V by 4 bases; bases with no gene match: 6. DNA for the CDR3: TGTGCCAGCAGCTCACAGACAGGGGGCTTCGGGGAGCTGTTTTTT. Amino acid sequence: CASSSQTGGFGELFF. Complete variable domain (other parts from reference TRBV7-8 and TRBJ2-2): GAGVSQSPRYKVAKRGQDVALRCDPISGHVSLFWYQQALGQGPEFLTYFQNEAQLDKSGLPSDRFFAERPEGSVSTLKIQRTQQEDSAVYLCASSSQTGGFGELFFGEGSRLTVL.

The J gene is TRBJ2-7, the V gene TRBV28; D is undetermined. Trimming removed 6 bases from V and 6 bases from J, with 12 bases in between. CDR3 size: 12 residues. Germline-derived CDR1 and CDR2 are MDHEN and SYDVKM. In DNA form, the CDR3 reads TGTGCCAGCAGCGTACAGAGTACCGAGCAGTACTTC. It encodes CASSVQSTEQYF.

The V and J genes are TRBV10-2 and TRBJ2-3; TRBD2 agrees at 7 bases. The CDR3 is 14 residues long. Germline CDR1 WSHSY, CDR2 SAAADI. Trimming at V came to 5 bases and at J to 3 bases, leaving 5 bases not matched to a gene. The CDR3 here is CASSRLAGTDTQYF. In nucleotides, the CDR3 is TGCGCCAGCAGTCGACTAGCAGGGACAGATACGCAGTATTTT.

This clone was counted once. V gene TRBV6-2 or TRBV6-3 combines with J gene TRBJ1-1, with D perhaps matching TRBD1 (5 bases). Germline CDR1 is MNHEY and CDR2 is SVGEGT. The CDR3 has 16 residues. Trimming left V 5 bases short and J 3 bases short, with 19 bases between. CDR3 in DNA: TGTGCCAGCAGTAACCTTCGACAGCCGAGGGACACTGAAGCTTTCTTT. As protein: CASSNLRQPRDTEAFF.

The chain recombines TRBV5-1 with TRBJ1-6; a weak D match, TRBD1 (6 bases). The CDR3 runs 15 residues. Germline CDR1 SGHRS, CDR2 YFSETQ. The V end was cut by 2 bases, the J end by 7 bases, with 13 bases between. The CDR3 sequence: CASSLRGDGNSPLHF. CDR3 coding DNA: TGCGCCAGCAGCTTAAGGGGGGACGGCAATTCACCCCTCCACTTT.